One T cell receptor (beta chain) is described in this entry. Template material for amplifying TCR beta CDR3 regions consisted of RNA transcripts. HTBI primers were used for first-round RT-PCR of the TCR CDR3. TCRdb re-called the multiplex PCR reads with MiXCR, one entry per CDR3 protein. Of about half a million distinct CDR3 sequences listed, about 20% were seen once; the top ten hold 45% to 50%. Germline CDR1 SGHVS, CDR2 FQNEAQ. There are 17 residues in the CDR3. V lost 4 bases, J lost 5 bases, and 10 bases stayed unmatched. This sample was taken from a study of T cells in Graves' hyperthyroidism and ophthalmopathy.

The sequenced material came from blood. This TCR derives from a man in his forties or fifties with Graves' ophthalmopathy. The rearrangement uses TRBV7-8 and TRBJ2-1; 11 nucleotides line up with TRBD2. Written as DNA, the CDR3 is TGTGCCAGCAGCTCCTGGGAGGGGACTAGCGGCGACAATGAGCAGTTCTTC. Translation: CASSSWEGTSGDNEQFF.